This T cell receptor beta chain was documented in a study of early T cells in non-severe SARS-CoV-2 infection (dated by TCRdb to 2020 to 2022). As for the study more broadly: TCR sequencing used bulk RNA from unsorted whole blood, so alpha and beta chains could not be paired. Study-level results and caveats: VDJdb matching was skewed toward anti-spike CD8 responses and likely underestimated virus-specific expansions by missing private and CD4 specificities.

On this clonotype: What this receptor recognizes is not known. No clone much larger than this one lies a single base away; base qualities are absent.

The study was a case-control design nested within a healthcare worker cohort in London, UK, with weekly nasopharyngeal swab PCR tests and blood sampling. Healthcare workers were recruited during the week of the UK lockdown, between 23 and 31 March 2020, and followed weekly for up to roughly 15 weeks. Library prep was done by 5' RACE. Sequencing instrument: NextSeq 500. The TCR library protocol attached unique molecular identifiers to individual cDNA molecules to correct for sequencing error and PCR bias. Sequencing covered both TCR alpha and beta chains, and within each sample the abundances of alpha and beta sequences were tightly co-correlated. The original pipeline was this. V gene, J gene and CDR3 annotation of TCR sequences was performed with Decombinator V4. TCRs were defined as expanded if a significant change between any two time points was detected under a Poisson model with p below 0.0001. TCR abundances were normalised to the total number of TCRs sequenced in each sample and reported as counts per million. MAIT TCRs were defined by TRAV1-2 paired with TRAJ12, TRAJ20 or TRAJ33, and iNKT TCRs by TRAV10 paired with TRAJ18. VDJdb, accessed 1 November 2021, was searched for CMV, EBV and SARS-CoV-2 annotated TCRs, with TCRs annotated for multiple antigens excluded. TCRdb trimmed the raw reads at Q25, called clones with MiXCR and kept productive beta chains. When rows share a CDR3 protein, they turn into one entry using the most common DNA and genes. TCRdb's processing, not the authors' own work, is the source of the V and J calls. This sample comprises 100,000 to 150,000 distinct CDR3 sequences, 14% to 15% of them detected only once. Roughly a fifth of the sample goes to the ten largest clones.

The CDR3, from cysteine to phenylalanine, totals 15 residues. Only the CDR3 region is kept as DNA, spanning 45 bases read in frame from base 1. Trimming costs V 0 bases and J 3 bases, and their ends lie 9 bases apart. CDR1 and CDR2 are read off the germline V gene (reference sequence) as SEHNR and FQNEAQ. The sequencing input was whole blood. The clonotype was recovered from an adult who was a healthcare worker with PCR-confirmed SARS-CoV-2 infection or an uninfected control (not recorded which). The sequence joins TRBV7-9 to TRBJ1-3; the D gene identity is not certain. The nucleotide sequence reads TGTGCCAGCAGCTTAGCGGCAGGACTTGGAAACACCATATATTTT. This codes for CASSLAAGLGNTIYF.